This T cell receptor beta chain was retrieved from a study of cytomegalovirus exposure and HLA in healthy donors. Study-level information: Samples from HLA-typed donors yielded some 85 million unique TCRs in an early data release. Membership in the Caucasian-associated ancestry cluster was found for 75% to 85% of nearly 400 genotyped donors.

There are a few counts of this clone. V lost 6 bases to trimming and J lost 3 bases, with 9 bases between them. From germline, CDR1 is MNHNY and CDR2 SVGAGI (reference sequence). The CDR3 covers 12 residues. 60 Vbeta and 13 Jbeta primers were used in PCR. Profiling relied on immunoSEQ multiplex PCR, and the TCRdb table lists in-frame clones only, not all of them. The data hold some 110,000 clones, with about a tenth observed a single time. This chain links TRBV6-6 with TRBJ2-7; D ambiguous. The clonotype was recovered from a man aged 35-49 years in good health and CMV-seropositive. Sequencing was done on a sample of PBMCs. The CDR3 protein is CASRDFHYEQYF. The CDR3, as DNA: TGTGCCAGCAGAGACTTCCACTACGAGCAGTACTTC.